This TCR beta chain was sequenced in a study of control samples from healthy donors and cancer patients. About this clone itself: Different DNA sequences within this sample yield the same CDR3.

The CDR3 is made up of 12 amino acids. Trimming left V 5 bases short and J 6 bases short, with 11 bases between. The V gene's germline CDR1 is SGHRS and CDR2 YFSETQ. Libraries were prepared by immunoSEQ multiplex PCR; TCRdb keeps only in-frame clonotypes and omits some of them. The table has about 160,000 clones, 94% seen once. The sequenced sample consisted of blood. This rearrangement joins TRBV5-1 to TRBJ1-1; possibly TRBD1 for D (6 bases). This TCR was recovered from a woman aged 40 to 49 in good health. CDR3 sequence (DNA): TGCGCCAGCAGTTATGGACAGTCTGAAGCTTTCTTT. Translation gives CASSYGQSEAFF.